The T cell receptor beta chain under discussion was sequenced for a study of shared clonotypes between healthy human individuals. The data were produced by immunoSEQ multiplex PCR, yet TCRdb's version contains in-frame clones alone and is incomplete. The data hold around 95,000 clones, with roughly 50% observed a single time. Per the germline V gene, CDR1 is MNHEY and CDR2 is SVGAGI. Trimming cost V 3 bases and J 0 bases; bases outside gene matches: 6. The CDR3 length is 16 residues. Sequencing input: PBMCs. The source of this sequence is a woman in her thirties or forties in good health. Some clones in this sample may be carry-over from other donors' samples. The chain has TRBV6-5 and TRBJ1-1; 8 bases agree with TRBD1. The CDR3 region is CASSYRDRNMNTEAFF. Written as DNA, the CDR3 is TGTGCCAGCAGTTATAGGGACAGGAATATGAACACTGAAGCTTTCTTT.